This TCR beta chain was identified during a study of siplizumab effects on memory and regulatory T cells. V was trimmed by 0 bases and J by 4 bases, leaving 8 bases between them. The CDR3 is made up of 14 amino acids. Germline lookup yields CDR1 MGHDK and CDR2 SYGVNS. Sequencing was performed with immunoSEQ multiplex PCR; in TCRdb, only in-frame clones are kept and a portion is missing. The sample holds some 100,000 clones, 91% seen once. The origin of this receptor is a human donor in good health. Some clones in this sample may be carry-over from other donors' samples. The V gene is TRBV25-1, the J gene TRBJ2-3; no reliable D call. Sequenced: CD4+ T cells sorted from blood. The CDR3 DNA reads TGTGCCAGCAGTGAATATGGGGTCCCAGATACGCAGTATTTT. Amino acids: CASSEYGVPDTQYF.